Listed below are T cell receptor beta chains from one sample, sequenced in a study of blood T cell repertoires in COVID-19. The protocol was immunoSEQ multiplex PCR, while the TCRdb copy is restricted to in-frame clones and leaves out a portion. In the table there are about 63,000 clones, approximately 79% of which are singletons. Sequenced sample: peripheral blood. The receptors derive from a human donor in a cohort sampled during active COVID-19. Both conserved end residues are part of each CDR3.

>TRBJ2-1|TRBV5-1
CASSLWLAEYNEQFF
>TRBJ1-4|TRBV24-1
CATSDHTTDSREKLFF
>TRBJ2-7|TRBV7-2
CASSLSVSAYEQYF
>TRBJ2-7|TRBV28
CASSWGTDGYEQYF
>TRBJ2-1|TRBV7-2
CASTLSGGRRLNEQFF
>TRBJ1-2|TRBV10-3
CAISQGDRAGYTF
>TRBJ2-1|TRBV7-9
CASSWTDNEQFF
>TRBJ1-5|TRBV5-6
CASSLLSLGTGYGQPQHF
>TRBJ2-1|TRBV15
CATSRPDRFYNEQFF
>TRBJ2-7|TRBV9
CASSVEGADEQYF
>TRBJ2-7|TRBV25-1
CASRLAGGIYEQYF
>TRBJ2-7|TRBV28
CASSLRGTLFYEQYF
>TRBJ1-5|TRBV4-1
CASSQDRSFNQPQHF
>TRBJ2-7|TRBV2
CASSEWGVEYEQYF
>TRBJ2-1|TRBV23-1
CASTRGGPRDEQFF
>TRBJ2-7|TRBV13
CASSYQGASEQYF
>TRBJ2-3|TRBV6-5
CASSYAGGSTDTQYF
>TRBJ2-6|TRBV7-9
CASSSGQLSSGANVLTF
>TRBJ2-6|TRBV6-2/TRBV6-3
CASSYYGHISGANVLTF
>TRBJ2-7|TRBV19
CASSGRTRAAYEQYF
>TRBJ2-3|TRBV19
CASSMTSHFADTQYF
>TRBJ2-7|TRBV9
CASSSRYGGGQGFDEQYF
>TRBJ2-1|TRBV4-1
CASSRGTGMGHNEQFF
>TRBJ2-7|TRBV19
CASSTPSGGGLYEQYF
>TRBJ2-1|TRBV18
CASSPEAGGYNEQFF
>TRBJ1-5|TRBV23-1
CASIRGRASNQPQHF
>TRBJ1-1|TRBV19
CASSIAQGISGLTAEAFF
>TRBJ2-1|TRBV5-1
CASSLPGVALYNEQFF
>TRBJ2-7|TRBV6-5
CASSTPGSGEQYF
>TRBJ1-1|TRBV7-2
CASSLARPGNEAFF
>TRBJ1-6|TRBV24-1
CATSRGLPNSPLHF
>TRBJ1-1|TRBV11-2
CASSLVGENTEAFF
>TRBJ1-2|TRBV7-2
CASRPTGGYGYTF
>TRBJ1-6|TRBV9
CASSVGSGFNSPLHF
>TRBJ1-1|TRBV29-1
CSAPSTGGTEAFF
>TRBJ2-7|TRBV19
CASSIVGPSEQYF
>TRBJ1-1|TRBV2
CASRFAGENTEAFF
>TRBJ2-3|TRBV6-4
CASSEGTGADTQYF
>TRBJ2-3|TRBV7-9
CASSLALAGGTDTQYF
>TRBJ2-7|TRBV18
CASSPRTTHEQYF
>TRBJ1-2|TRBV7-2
CASSPNPGTGGYGYTF
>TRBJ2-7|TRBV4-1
CASSYGDRDYEQYF